This TCR beta chain is drawn from a study of cytomegalovirus exposure and HLA in healthy donors. The germline CDR1 and CDR2 sequences are DFQATT and SNEGSKA (reference sequence). The CDR3 extends over 11 amino acids. PCR primers comprised 60 Vbeta and 13 Jbeta primers. Libraries were prepared by immunoSEQ multiplex PCR; TCRdb keeps only in-frame clonotypes and omits some of them. The sample carries 130,000 to 150,000 clones, around 80% recorded once. Source material: PBMCs. The sequence derives from a woman aged 25 to 39 in good health and CMV-seronegative. This chain links TRBV20-1 with TRBJ1-2, with a tentative D call TRBD1 (5 bases). The CDR3 spells CIGHQNYGYTF. DNA for the CDR3: TGCATTGGACACCAAAACTATGGCTACACCTTC.